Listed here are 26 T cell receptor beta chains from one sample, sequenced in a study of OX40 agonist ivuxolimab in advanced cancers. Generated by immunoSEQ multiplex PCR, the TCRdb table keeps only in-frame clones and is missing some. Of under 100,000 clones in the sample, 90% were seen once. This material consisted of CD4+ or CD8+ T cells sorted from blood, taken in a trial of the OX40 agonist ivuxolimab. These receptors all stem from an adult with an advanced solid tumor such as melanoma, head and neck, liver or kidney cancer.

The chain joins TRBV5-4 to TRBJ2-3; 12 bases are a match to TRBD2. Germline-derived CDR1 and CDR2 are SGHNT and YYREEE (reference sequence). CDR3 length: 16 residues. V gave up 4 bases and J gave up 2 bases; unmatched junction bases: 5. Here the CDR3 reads CASSQLAGGTTDTQYF. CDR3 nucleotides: TGTGCCAGCAGCCAACTAGCGGGAGGAACCACAGATACGCAGTATTTT.

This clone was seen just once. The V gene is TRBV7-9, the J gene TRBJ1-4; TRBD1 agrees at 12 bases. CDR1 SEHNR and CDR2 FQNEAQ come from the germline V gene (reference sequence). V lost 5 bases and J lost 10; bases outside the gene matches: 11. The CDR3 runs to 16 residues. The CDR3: CASSKTPGQGARKLFF. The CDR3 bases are TGTGCCAGCAGCAAGACTCCGGGACAGGGGGCTCGAAAACTGTTTTTT.

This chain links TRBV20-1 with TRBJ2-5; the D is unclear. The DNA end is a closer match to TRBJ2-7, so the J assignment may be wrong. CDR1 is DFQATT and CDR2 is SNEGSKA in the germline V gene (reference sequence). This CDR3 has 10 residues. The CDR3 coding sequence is TGCAGTGCTAGAGCCTACGAGCAGTACTTC. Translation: CSARAYEQYF.

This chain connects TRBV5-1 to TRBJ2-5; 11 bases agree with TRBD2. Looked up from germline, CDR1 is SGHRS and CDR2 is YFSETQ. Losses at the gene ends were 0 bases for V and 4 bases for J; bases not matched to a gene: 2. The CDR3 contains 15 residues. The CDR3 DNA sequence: TGCGCCAGCAGCTTGGATCTAGCGGGAGGAGAGACCCAGTACTTC. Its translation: CASSLDLAGGETQYF.

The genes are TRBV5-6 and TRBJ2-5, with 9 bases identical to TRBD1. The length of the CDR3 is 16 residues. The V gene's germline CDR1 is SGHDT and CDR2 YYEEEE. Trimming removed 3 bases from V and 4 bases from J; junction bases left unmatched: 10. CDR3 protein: CASSYLGTGIGETQYF. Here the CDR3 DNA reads TGTGCCAGCAGCTATTTAGGGACAGGGATCGGAGAGACCCAGTACTTC.

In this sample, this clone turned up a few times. Here the CDR3 DNA reads TGTGCCAGCAGTTACGCTCACAATCAGCCCCAGCATTTT. Translated: CASSYAHNQPQHF. The gene calls are TRBV6-6 and TRBJ1-5; D gene unclear. CDR1 and CDR2 (germline): MNHNY, SVGAGI (reference sequence). V gave up 2 bases and J gave up 3 bases, with 5 bases separating them. The CDR3 extends over 13 amino acids.

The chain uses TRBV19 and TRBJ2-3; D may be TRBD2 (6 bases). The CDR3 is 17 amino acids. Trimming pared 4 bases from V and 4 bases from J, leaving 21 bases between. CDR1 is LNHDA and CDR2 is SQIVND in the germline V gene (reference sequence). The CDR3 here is CASSTNEGRGNADTQYF. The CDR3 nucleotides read TGTGCCAGTAGTACCAACGAGGGGCGCGGGAATGCAGATACGCAGTATTTT. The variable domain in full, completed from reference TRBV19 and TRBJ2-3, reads DGGITQSPKYLFRKEGQNVTLSCEQNLNHDAMYWYRQDPGQGLRLIYYSQIVNDFQKGDIAEGYSVSREKKESFPLTVTSAQKNPTAFYLCASSTNEGRGNADTQYFGPGTRLTVL.

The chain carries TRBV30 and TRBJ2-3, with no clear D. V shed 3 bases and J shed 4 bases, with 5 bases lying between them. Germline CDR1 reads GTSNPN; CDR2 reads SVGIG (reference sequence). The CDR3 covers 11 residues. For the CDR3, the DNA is TGTGCCTGGAGGGAGTCAGATACGCAGTATTTT. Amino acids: CAWRESDTQYF.

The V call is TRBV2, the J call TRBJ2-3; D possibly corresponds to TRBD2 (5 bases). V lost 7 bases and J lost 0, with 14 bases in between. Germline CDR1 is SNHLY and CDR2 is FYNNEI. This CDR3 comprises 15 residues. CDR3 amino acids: CASIFGIGSTDTQYF. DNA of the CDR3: TGTGCCAGCATCTTCGGGATCGGTAGCACAGATACGCAGTATTTT.

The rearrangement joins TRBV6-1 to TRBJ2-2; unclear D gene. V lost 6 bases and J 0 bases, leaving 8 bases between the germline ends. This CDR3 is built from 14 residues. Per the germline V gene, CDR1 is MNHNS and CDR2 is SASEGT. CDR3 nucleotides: TGTGCCAGCAGGTGGCAGCCGAACACCGGGGAGCTGTTTTTT. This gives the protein CASRWQPNTGELFF.

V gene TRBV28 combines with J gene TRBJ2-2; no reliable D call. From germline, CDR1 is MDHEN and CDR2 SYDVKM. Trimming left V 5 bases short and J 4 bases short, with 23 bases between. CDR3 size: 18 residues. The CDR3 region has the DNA TGTGCCAGCAGTGCAAGTCACGGCAAGGGCCTAGGCACCGGGGAGCTGTTTTTT. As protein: CASSASHGKGLGTGELFF.

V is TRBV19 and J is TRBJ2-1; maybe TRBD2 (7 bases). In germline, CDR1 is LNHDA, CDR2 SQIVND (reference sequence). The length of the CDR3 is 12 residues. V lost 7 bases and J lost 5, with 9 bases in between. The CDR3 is CASIGGDNEQFF. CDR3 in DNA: TGTGCCAGTATAGGGGGGGACAATGAGCAGTTCTTC. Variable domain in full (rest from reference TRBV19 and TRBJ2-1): DGGITQSPKYLFRKEGQNVTLSCEQNLNHDAMYWYRQDPGQGLRLIYYSQIVNDFQKGDIAEGYSVSREKKESFPLTVTSAQKNPTAFYLCASIGGDNEQFFGPGTRLTVL.

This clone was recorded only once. Written as DNA, the CDR3 is TGCGCCAGCAGCTACTTAGGGACGGGGCAAGAGACCCAGTACTTC. Encoded protein: CASSYLGTGQETQYF. The rearrangement links TRBV5-1 to TRBJ2-5; the D gene could be TRBD1 or TRBD2 (5 bases each). The CDR3 totals 15 residues. The V end was cut by 3 bases, the J end by 2 bases, with 14 bases between. CDR1 and CDR2 (germline): SGHRS, YFSETQ. The variable domain in full, with the rest retrieved from reference TRBV5-1 and TRBJ2-5, is KAGVTQTPRYLIKTRGQQVTLSCSPISGHRSVSWYQQTPGQGLQFLFEYFSETQRNKGNFPGRFSGRQFSNSRSEMNVSTLELGDSALYLCASSYLGTGQETQYFGPGTRLLVL.

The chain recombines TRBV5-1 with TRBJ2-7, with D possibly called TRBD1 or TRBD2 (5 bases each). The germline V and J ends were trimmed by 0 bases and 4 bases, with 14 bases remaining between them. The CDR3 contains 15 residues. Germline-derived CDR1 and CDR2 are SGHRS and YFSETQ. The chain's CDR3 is CASSLDGGIGYEQYF. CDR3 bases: TGCGCCAGCAGCTTGGATGGGGGTATTGGTTACGAGCAGTACTTC.

For the CDR3, the DNA is TGTGCCAGCAGCCCGGACCTTTTAGCGGCTAGCACAGATACGCAGTATTTT. Residues: CASSPDLLAASTDTQYF. This chain joins TRBV5-4 and TRBJ2-3, with a weak D call TRBD2 (6 bases). There are 17 residues in the CDR3. Per the germline V gene, CDR1 is SGHNT and CDR2 is YYREEE (reference sequence). Trimming stripped 4 bases from V and 0 bases from J, with 18 bases between.

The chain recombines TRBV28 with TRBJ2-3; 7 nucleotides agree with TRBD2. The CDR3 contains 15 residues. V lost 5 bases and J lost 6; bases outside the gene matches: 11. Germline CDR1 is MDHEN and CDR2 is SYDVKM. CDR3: CASSETGTKADTQYF. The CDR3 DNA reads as TGTGCCAGCAGTGAAACCGGGACTAAGGCGGATACGCAGTATTTT. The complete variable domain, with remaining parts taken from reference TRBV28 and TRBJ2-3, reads DVKVTQSSRYLVKRTGEKVFLECVQDMDHENMFWYRQDPGLGLRLIYFSYDVKMKEKGDIPEGYSVSREKKERFSLILESASTNQTSMYLCASSETGTKADTQYFGPGTRLTVL.

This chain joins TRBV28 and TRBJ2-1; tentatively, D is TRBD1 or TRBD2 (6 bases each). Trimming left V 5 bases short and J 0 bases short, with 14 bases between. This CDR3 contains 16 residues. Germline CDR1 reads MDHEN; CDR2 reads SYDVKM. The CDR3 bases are TGTGCCAGCAGTCCCCACGGGGGCAGCTCCTACAATGAGCAGTTCTTC. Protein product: CASSPHGGSSYNEQFF. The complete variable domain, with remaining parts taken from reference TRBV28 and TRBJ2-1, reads DVKVTQSSRYLVKRTGEKVFLECVQDMDHENMFWYRQDPGLGLRLIYFSYDVKMKEKGDIPEGYSVSREKKERFSLILESASTNQTSMYLCASSPHGGSSYNEQFFGPGTRLTVL.

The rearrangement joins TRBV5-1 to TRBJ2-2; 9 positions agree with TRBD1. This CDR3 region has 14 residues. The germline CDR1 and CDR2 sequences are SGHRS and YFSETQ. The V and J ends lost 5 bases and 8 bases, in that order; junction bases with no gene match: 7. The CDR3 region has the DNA TGCGCCAGCAGACGGGACAGGGAACTTGGGGAGCTGTTTTTT. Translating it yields CASRRDRELGELFF.

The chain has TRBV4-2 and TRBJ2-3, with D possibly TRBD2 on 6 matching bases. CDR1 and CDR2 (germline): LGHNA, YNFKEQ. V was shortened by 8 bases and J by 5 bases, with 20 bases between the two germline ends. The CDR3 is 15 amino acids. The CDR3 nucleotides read TGTGCCAGCGGCCCGACTAGTTCCCGGGAAGATACGCAGTATTTT. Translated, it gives CASGPTSSREDTQYF.

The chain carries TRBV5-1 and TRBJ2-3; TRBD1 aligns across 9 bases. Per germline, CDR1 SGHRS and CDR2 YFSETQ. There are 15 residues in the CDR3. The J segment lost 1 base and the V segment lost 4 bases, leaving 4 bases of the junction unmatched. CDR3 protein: CASSRTGVGTDTQYF. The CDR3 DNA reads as TGCGCCAGCAGCCGGACAGGGGTCGGCACAGATACGCAGTATTTT.

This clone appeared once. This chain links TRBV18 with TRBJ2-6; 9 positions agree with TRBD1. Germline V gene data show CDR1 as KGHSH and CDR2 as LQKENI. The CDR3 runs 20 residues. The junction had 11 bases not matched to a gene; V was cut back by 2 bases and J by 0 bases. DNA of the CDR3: TGTGCCAGCTCACCATTAGGGGGACAGGGAACGAGCTCTGGGGCCAACGTCCTGACTTTC. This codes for CASSPLGGQGTSSGANVLTF.

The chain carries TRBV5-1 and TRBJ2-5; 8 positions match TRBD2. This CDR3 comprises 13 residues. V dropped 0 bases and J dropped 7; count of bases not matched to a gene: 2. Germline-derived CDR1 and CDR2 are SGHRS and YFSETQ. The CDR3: CASSLERGGTQYF. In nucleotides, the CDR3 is TGCGCCAGCAGCTTGGAACGGGGGGGGACCCAGTACTTC.

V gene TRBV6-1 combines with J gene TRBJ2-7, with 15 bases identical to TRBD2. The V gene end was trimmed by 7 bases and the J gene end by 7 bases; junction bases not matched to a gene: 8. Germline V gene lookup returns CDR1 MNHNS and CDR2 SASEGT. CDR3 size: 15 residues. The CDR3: CASNSGLAGGREQYF. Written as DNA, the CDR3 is TGTGCCAGCAATTCGGGACTAGCGGGAGGTCGGGAGCAGTACTTC.

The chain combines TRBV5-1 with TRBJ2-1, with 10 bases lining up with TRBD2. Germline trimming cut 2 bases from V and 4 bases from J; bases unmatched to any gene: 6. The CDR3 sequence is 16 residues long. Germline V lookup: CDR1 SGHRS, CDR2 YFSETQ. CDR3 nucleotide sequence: TGCGCCAGCAGCTTCGGTCTAGCGGGAGATTACAATGAGCAGTTCTTC. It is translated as CASSFGLAGDYNEQFF.

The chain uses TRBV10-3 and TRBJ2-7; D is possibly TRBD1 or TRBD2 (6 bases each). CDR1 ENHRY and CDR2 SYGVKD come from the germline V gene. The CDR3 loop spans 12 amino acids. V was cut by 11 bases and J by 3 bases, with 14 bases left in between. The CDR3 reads CASRGAVYEQYF. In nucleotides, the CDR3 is TGTGCCTCGAGGGGGGCGGTCTACGAGCAGTACTTC.

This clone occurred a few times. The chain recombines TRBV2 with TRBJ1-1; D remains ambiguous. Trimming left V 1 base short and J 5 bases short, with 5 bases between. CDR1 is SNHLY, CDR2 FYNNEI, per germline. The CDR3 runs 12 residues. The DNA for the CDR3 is TGTGCCAGCAGTGAAGTTTGGACTGAAGCTTTCTTT. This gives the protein CASSEVWTEAFF.